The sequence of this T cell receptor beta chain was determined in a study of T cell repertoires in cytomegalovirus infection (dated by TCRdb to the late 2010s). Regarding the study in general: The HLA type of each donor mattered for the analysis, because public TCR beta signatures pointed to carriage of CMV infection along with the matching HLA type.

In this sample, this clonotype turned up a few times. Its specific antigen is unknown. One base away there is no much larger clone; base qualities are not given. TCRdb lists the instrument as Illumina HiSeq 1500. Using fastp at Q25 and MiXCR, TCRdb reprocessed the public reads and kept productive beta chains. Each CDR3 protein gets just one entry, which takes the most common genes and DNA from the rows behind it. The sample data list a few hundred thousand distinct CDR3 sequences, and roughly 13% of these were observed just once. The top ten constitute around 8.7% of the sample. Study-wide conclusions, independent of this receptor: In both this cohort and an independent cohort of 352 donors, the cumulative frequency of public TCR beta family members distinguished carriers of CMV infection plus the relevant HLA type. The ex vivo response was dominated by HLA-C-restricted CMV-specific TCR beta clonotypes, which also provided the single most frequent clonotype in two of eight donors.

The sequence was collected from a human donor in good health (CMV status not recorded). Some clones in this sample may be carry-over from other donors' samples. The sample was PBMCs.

This receptor carries the CDR3 CASSPRLAYTYNEQFF. The DNA sequence reads TGTGCCAGCAGCCCCCGACTAGCGTATACCTACAATGAGCAGTTCTTC. The rearrangement combines TRBV2 with TRBJ2-1, with 8 bases in between that match TRBD2. Based on the germline V gene, the CDR1 and CDR2 sequences are SNHLY and FYNNEI. The germline V and J ends show losses of 6 bases and 2 bases respectively, and no gene match explains 9 bases of the junction. Spanning cysteine to phenylalanine, the CDR3 consists of 16 amino acids. The kept DNA is CDR3 alone, 48 bases in frame from the first base.